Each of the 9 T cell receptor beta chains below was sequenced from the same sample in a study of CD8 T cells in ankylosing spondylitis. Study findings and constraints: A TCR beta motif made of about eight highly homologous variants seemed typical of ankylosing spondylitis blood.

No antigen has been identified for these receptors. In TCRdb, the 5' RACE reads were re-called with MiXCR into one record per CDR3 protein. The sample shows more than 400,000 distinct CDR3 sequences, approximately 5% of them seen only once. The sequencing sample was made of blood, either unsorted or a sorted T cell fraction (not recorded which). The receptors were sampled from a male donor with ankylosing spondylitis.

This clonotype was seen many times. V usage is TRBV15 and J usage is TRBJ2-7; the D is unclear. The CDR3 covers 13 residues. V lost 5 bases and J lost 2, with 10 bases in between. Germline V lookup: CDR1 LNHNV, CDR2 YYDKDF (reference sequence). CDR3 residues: CATSDRATYEQYF. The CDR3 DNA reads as TGTGCCACCAGCGATCGGGCCACCTACGAGCAGTACTTC.

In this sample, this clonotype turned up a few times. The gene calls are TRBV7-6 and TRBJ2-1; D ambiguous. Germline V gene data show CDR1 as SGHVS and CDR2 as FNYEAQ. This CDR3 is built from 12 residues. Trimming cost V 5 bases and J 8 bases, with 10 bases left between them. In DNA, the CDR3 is TGTGCCAGCAGCCCACGCAGCGATGAGCAGTTCTTC. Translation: CASSPRSDEQFF.

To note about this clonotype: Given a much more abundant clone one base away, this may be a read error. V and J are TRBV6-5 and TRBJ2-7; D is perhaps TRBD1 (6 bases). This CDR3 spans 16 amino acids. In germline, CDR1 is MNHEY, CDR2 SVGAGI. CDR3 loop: CASSSTMDSFPYGQYF. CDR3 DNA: TGTGCCAGCAGTTCGACAATGGACAGCTTCCCTTACGGGCAGTACTTC.

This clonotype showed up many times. The CDR3 spells CASSFTGYDQPQHF. In nucleotides, the CDR3 is TGTGCCAGCAGCTTCACAGGGTATGATCAGCCCCAGCATTTT. This rearrangement joins TRBV5-6 to TRBJ1-5; possibly TRBD1 for D (6 bases). The CDR3 length is 14 residues. Trimming stripped 2 bases from V and 5 bases from J, with 11 bases between. Germline CDR1 and CDR2: SGHDT and YYEEEE.

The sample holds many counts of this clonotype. The CDR3 loop is CASSLFGERNEQFF. The CDR3 region has the DNA TGTGCCAGCAGTTTATTCGGGGAAAGAAATGAGCAGTTCTTC. V usage is TRBV28 and J usage is TRBJ2-1, with D perhaps matching TRBD2 (5 bases). Trimming removed 1 base at V and 7 bases at J, with 11 bases between. Germline CDR1 MDHEN, CDR2 SYDVKM. The CDR3 is 14 residues long.

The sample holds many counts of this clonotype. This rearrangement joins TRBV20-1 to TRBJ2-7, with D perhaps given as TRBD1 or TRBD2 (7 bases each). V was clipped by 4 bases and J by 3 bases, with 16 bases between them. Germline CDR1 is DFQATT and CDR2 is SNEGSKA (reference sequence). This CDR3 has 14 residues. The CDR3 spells CSAISGRGGYEQYF. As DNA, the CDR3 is TGCAGTGCTATATCAGGCAGGGGGGGCTACGAGCAGTACTTC.

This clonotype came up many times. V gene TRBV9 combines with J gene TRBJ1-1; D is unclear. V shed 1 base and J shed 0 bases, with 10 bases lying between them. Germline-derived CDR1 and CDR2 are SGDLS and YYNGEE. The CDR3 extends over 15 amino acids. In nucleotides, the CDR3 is TGTGCCAGCAGCGTAATCTCAGACGTGAACACTGAAGCTTTCTTT. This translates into CASSVISDVNTEAFF.

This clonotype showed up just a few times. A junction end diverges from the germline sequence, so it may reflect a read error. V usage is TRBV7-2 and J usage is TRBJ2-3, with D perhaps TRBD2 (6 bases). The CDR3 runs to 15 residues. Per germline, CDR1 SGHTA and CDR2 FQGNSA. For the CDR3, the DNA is TGTGCCAGCAGCTTAGTTGGCACCCGGGACTCCAACAGTTGGTTT. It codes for CASSLVGTRDSNSWF.

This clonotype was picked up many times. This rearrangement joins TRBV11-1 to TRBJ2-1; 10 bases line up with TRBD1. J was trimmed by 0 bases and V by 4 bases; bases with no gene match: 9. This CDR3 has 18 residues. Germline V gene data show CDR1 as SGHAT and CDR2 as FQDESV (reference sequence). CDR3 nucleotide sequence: TGTGCCAGCAGCTCGCCGGGACAGGGGCGACGCTCCTACAATGAGCAGTTCTTC. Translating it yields CASSSPGQGRRSYNEQFF. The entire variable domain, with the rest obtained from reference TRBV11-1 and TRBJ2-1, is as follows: EAEVAQSPRYKITEKSQAVAFWCDPISGHATLYWYRQILGQGPELLVQFQDESVVDDSQLPKDRFSAERLKGVDSTLKIQPAELGDSAMYLCASSSPGQGRRSYNEQFFGPGTRLTVL.